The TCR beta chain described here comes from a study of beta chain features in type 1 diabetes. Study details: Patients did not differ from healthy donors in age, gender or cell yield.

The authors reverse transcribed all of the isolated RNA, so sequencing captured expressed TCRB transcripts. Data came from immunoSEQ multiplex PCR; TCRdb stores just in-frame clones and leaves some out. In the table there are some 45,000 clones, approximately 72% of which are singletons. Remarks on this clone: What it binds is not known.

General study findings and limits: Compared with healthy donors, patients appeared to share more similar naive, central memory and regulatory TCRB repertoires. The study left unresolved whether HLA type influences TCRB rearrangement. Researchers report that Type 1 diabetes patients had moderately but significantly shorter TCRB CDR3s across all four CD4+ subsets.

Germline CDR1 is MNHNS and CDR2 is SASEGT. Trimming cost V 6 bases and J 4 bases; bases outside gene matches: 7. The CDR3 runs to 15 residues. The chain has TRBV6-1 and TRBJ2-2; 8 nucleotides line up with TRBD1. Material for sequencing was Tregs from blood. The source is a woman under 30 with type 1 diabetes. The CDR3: CASRPRDRPTGELFF. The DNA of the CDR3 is TGTGCCAGCAGGCCCCGGGACAGGCCCACCGGGGAGCTGTTTTTT.